This TCR beta chain was retrieved from a study of T cells in Graves' hyperthyroidism and ophthalmopathy (dated by TCRdb to 2018 to 2020). Describing the broader study: Peripheral blood was sampled at the time of initial diagnosis, prior to any treatment. A discovery cohort of about a hundred patients, roughly 45 with Graves' ophthalmopathy and about 58 with stable Graves' hyperthyroidism, was used to find distinguishing TCR V-J signatures. An independent validation cohort of around 19 hyperthyroidism patients and about 16 patients who later progressed to ophthalmopathy tested prospective prediction of ophthalmopathy. The 95 to 100 discovery patients were randomly divided into training and test sets at a 7:3 ratio. The study also compared thyroid tissue and blood T-cell repertoires from 6 or 7 Graves' hyperthyroidism patients. After blood sampling, hyperthyroidism patients were treated with methimazole at a starting dose of 30 mg daily, and ophthalmopathy patients were treated with high-dose intravenous methylprednisolone. The paper reports TCR Vbeta CDR3 sequencing of more than 120 peripheral blood samples: approximately 41 ophthalmopathy, fewer than 80 hyperthyroidism and around 17 progressor patients. Results the study describes overall, beyond this receptor: Most expanded thyroid clonotypes (frequency above 0.001) were also detected in blood, suggesting blood repertoires may reflect thyroid immune responses. In cross-validation, a model built on a 13 V-J signature told ophthalmopathy apart from stable hyperthyroidism with 85% to 90% sensitivity and about 81% specificity, and in testing the same model reached 80%/75%. In validation, the model predicted progression to ophthalmopathy with approximately 71% sensitivity and about 72% specificity, a median of roughly seven months before onset. No statistical method was used to set the sample size in advance, and investigators knew the group allocation.

This clonotype was picked up a small number of times. Its antigen is not yet known. The input lacks base qualities; no much larger clone sits a single base away. The TCR beta CDR3 regions were amplified from the RNA transcripts. A first-round RT-PCR of the TCR CDR3 used the HTBI primer set with the Qiagen OneStep RT-PCR kit. Libraries were constructed in a second round of multiplex PCR, after which size selection and purification were carried out. Libraries were sequenced paired-end with 100 bp reads on an Illumina HiSeq2000. The published analysis was carried out like this. SOAPnuke was used to process the raw data, removing reads that contained adapters or uncalled bases, had a mean Phred below 15, or lacked an exact match to the constant primer or identifier. COPE v1.2.5 was used to merge high-quality paired reads, and clonotypes were defined as unique nucleotide sequences. MiTCR v1.1 was used to align the clonotypes against IMGT TRBV, TRBD and TRBJ reference segments. Analysis was restricted to V-J combinations with a frequency above 0.0001, which covered just over 98% of repertoires. The TCS score was defined as the ratio of F50 (clonal expansion) to E x V (chaos), calculated using BLOSUM62-based TCRdist between CDR3 peptides within each V-J. Welch's t-statistics and random forest reduced fewer than 550 V-J features to 13, which were used in a naive Bayes classifier (R e1071). TCRdb took the public reads, trimmed them with fastp at Q25, ran MiXCR for clone calling and kept in-frame beta chains. CDR3 protein duplicates are merged, each entry listing the most common genes and DNA. Clone size and V and J calls follow TCRdb, not the original study. The sample includes a few hundred thousand distinct CDR3 sequences, with about 14% observed a single time. The ten largest clones add up to around a fifth of the sample.

Ophthalmopathy patients had moderately to severely active disease, Clinical Activity Score of at least 3, NOSPECS grade of at least 4, and duration under 3 months. Patients with uncontrolled infections, other autoimmune diseases, pregnancy or lactation were excluded. Diagnoses were established on the basis of clinical symptoms, serum thyroxine and TRAb, thyroid ultrasound, and orbital computed tomography. PBMCs were separated from 10 ml of fresh peripheral blood using Ficoll-Paque density gradient centrifugation. Total RNA was extracted with Trizol reagent, and quality was checked on an Agilent 2100 Bioanalyzer. The sample was blood. This TCR derives from a woman younger than 45 with Graves' ophthalmopathy.

CDR3 reads: CASSLGQAHSPLHF. DNA sequence: TGTGCCAGCAGCTTAGGGCAGGCTCATTCACCCCTCCACTTT. The V gene is TRBV7-9 and the J gene is TRBJ1-6; no D gene call is confident. The cysteine opens and the phenylalanine closes a CDR3 of 14 amino acids. The CDR3 DNA has 42 bases and is translated from base 1. As encoded in the germline V gene (reference sequence), CDR1 is SEHNR while CDR2 is FQNEAQ. V is reduced by 1 base and J by 8 bases, leaving a spacing of 9 bases between them. Joined to the reference TRBV7-9 and TRBJ1-6 proteins, this CDR3 gives the full variable domain: DTGVSQNPRHKITKRGQNVTFRCDPISEHNRLYWYRQTLGQGPEFLTYFQNEAQLEKSRLLSDRFSAERPKGSFSTLEIQRTEQGDSAMYLCASSLGQAHSPLHFGNGTRLTVT.